These T cell receptor beta chains were read from a single sample in a study of shared clonotypes between healthy human individuals. Method: immunoSEQ multiplex PCR; TCRdb's copy keeps in-frame clones and lacks some. This table holds about 2.3 million clones, 90% to 95% found once. Sequencing was done on a sample of naive CD4+ T cells from PBMCs. These receptors originate from a man between 18 and 29 years old in good health. Some clones in this sample may be carry-over from other donors' samples. CDR3s include the opening cysteine and the closing phenylalanine or tryptophan. A D gene is named only where the DNA matches it firmly. Rows may omit the clone size; those that give it use once, few, many or a size class.

J gene | clone size | D gene | V gene | CDR3 protein | CDR3 DNA
TRBJ2-2 | NA | NA | TRBV2 | CASSVSDSNTGELFF | TGTGCCAGCAGTGTATCAGACAGTAACACCGGGGAGCTGTTTTTT
TRBJ2-3 | once | NA | TRBV30 | CAWSEEPTPSTDTQYF | TGTGCCTGGAGTGAAGAACCTACGCCGAGCACAGATACGCAGTATTTT
TRBJ2-1 | once | NA | TRBV7-2 | CASSLVGGGSYNEQFF | TGTGCCAGCAGCTTAGTAGGTGGGGGCAGCTACAATGAGCAGTTCTTC
TRBJ2-5 | once | NA | TRBV5-6 | CASSPDSLYQETQYF | TGTGCCAGCAGCCCGGACAGCCTGTACCAAGAGACCCAGTACTTC
TRBJ2-1 | NA | NA | TRBV7-3 | CASSLDRGIYNEQFF | TGTGCCAGCAGCTTAGACCGGGGAATCTACAATGAGCAGTTCTTC
TRBJ1-1 | NA | NA | TRBV11-2 | CASSLGVVGTEAFF | TGTGCCAGCAGCTTAGGAGTCGTGGGCACTGAAGCTTTCTTT
TRBJ2-7 | NA | TRBD2 | TRBV4-1 | CASSPGLAGSYEQYF | TGCGCCAGCAGCCCGGGACTAGCGGGATCCTACGAGCAGTACTTC
TRBJ2-1 | NA | TRBD2 | TRBV2 | CASGTREGLNEQFF | TGTGCCAGCGGGACGCGGGAGGGCCTAAATGAGCAGTTCTTC
TRBJ1-1 | few | NA | TRBV18 | CASSPLDQNTEAFF | TGTGCCAGCTCCCCATTGGACCAGAACACTGAAGCTTTCTTT
TRBJ2-3 | NA | TRBD2 | TRBV5-6 | CASSARTSADTQYF | TGTGCCAGCAGCGCCAGGACTAGCGCAGATACGCAGTATTTT
TRBJ2-3 | NA | TRBD2 | TRBV5-1 | CASSLGLADTDTQYF | TGCGCCAGCAGCTTGGGACTAGCGGACACAGATACGCAGTATTTT
TRBJ2-6 | NA | NA | TRBV28 | CASSTMVGADGANVLTF | TGTGCCAGCAGTACAATGGTGGGGGCAGACGGGGCCAACGTCCTGACTTTC
TRBJ2-5 | once | TRBD1 | TRBV7-2 | CASSSDRGLETQYF | TGTGCCAGCAGCTCTGACAGGGGGCTTGAGACCCAGTACTTC
TRBJ2-5 | NA | NA | TRBV7-3 | CASSRDGRRETQYF | TGTGCCAGCAGCCGGGACGGCCGCCGAGAGACCCAGTACTTC
TRBJ2-7 | NA | NA | TRBV19 | CASSGGLGQLSYEQYF | TGTGCCAGTTCTGGGGGGCTGGGACAGCTCTCCTACGAGCAGTACTTC
TRBJ1-2 | NA | TRBD1 | TRBV6-6 | CASSYSDKQGANGYTF | TGTGCCAGCAGTTACTCCGATAAACAGGGGGCCAATGGCTACACCTTC
TRBJ1-3 | NA | NA | TRBV2 | CASSVQGQGNTIYF | TGTGCCAGCAGTGTTCAGGGTCAGGGAAACACCATATATTTT
TRBJ1-5 | few | TRBD1 | TRBV5-3 | CARSTDRGQPQHF | TGTGCCAGAAGCACCGACAGGGGTCAGCCCCAGCATTTT
TRBJ2-1 | NA | NA | TRBV28 | CASFGARRNEQFF | TGTGCCAGCTTTGGGGCGCGTCGGAATGAGCAGTTCTTC
TRBJ2-3 | NA | NA | TRBV9 | CASSVGGRTQYF | TGTGCCAGCAGCGTAGGCGGGCGTACGCAGTATTTT
TRBJ2-1 | NA | NA | TRBV18 | CASSPWADEQFF | TGTGCCAGCTCACCTTGGGCCGATGAGCAGTTCTTC
TRBJ2-7 | NA | NA | TRBV28 | CASTRSYEQYF | TGTGCCAGCACCCGGTCCTACGAGCAGTACTTC
TRBJ1-1 | few | TRBD1 | TRBV5-8 | CASSSTGRGAFF | TGTGCCAGCAGTTCGACAGGGAGGGGAGCTTTCTTT
TRBJ2-3 | NA | TRBD1 | TRBV27 | CASSLDRADTQYF | TGTGCCAGCAGTTTAGACAGGGCGGATACGCAGTATTTT
TRBJ2-2 | NA | NA | TRBV27 | CASKDGANTGELFF | TGTGCCAGCAAGGACGGGGCGAACACCGGGGAGCTGTTTTTT
TRBJ2-3 | NA | NA | TRBV6-5 | CASRPLDPRADTQYF | TGTGCCAGCAGGCCCTTGGACCCCCGCGCAGATACGCAGTATTTT
TRBJ2-3 | NA | NA | TRBV30 | CAWSVLGSTDTQYF | TGTGCCTGGAGTGTACTTGGTAGCACAGATACGCAGTATTTT
TRBJ2-3 | NA | NA | TRBV30 | CACGPSTDTQYF | TGTGCCTGTGGACCTAGCACAGATACGCAGTATTTT
TRBJ1-2 | NA | NA | TRBV29-1 | CSFGTGNYGYTF | TGCAGCTTTGGAACAGGGAACTATGGCTACACCTTC